Each of the 2 T cell receptor beta chains below was sequenced from the same sample in a study of T cell responses to AZD1222 COVID-19 vaccine. Sequencing was performed with immunoSEQ multiplex PCR; in TCRdb, only in-frame clones are kept and a portion is missing. The sample carries 120,000 or so clones, more than 85% recorded once. The sample consisted of peripheral blood, taken on day 0 of AZD1222 vaccination. These receptors originate from an adult in good health.

V gene TRBV7-8 combines with J gene TRBJ2-2; D is uncertain. CDR1 SGHVS and CDR2 FQNEAQ come from the germline V gene. Trimming took 3 bases from V and 5 from J, leaving 10 bases between them. This CDR3 region has 14 residues. The CDR3 bases are TGTGCCAGCAGCTTCCTCTCTGAGACCGGGGAGCTGTTTTTT. Protein sequence: CASSFLSETGELFF.

The chain employs TRBV11-3 and TRBJ2-7; D remains ambiguous. In germline, CDR1 is SGHNT, CDR2 YENEEA. The CDR3 is 15 residues long. Trimming pared 5 bases from V and 2 bases from J, leaving 16 bases between. For the CDR3, the DNA is TGTGCCAGCAGCCCCCCTCGGCGGTATACCTACGAGCAGTACTTC. Translated, it gives CASSPPRRYTYEQYF.